This T cell receptor beta chain was sequenced in a study of cytomegalovirus exposure and HLA in healthy donors. Study results and caveats: In a later analysis, TCR beta V- and J-gene trimming showed a link to a missense DCLRE1C variant.

In regard to this clone: Its antigen remains unidentified.

Researchers ran the PCR with 60 Vbeta and 13 Jbeta primers. Study processing details: Among the unique TCR beta chains that a later analysis counted, around 72 million in all, about 10 million were shared. Data came from immunoSEQ multiplex PCR; TCRdb stores just in-frame clones and leaves some out. The DNA gave D and trimming, while V, J and clone size come from that table. Among approximately 130,000 clones listed, about 80% were seen once. This CDR3 region has 14 residues. The germline CDR1 and CDR2 sequences are MNHEY and SMNVEV (reference sequence). The V gene end was trimmed by 5 bases and the J gene end by 4 bases; junction bases not matched to a gene: 7.

The chain carries TRBV27 and TRBJ1-2, with TRBD1 matching over 7 bases. This clonotype was obtained from a man aged 18 to 29 in good health and CMV-seronegative. The sequenced sample consisted of PBMCs. CDR3 sequence: CASSPRDSLYGYTF. The CDR3, as DNA: TGTGCCAGCAGTCCAAGGGACAGTCTCTATGGCTACACCTTC.